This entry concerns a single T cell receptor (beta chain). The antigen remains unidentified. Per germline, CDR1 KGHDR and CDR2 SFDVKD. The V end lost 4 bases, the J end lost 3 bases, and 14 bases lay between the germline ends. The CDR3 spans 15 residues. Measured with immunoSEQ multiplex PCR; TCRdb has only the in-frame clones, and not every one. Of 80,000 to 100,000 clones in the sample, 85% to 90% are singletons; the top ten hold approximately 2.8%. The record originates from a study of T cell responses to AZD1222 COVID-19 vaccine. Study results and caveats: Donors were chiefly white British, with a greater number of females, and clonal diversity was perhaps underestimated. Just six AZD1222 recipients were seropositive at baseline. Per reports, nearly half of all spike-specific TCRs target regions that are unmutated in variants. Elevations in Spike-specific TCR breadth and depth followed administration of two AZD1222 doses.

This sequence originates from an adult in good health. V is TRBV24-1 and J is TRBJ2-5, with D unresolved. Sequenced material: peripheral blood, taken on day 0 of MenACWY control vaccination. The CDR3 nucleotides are TGTGCCACCAGTGACGCCGCTACTACAAAAGAGACCCAGTACTTC. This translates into CATSDAATTKETQYF.